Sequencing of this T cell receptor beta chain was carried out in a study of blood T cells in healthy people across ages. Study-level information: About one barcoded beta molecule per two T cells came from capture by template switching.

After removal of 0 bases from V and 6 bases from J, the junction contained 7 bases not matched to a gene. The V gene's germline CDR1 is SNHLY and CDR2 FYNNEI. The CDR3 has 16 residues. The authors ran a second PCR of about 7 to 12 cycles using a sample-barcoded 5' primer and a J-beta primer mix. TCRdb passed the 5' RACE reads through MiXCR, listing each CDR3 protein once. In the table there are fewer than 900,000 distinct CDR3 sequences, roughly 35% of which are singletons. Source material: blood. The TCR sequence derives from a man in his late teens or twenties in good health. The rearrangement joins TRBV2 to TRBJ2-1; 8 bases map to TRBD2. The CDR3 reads CASSEARRGALNEQFF. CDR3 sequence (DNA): TGTGCCAGCAGTGAAGCGAGGCGGGGGGCCCTCAATGAGCAGTTCTTC.